The table lists the clone carrying this T cell receptor beta chain with many counts. CDR1 is SGHTA and CDR2 is FQGNSA in the germline V gene. V was clipped by 4 bases and J by 3 bases; unmatched bases: 2. The CDR3 runs 13 residues. This specimen comes from a study of T-cell reconstitution after alpha-beta-depleted transplantation in children. Preparation of the TCRbeta library involved a method that used unique molecular identifiers. TCRdb ran MiXCR on the PCR reads and lists one entry per CDR3 protein. The data show a few hundred thousand distinct CDR3 sequences, approximately 9.7% seen once. The chain combines TRBV7-2 with TRBJ2-5, with TRBD1 matching over 7 bases. This material consisted of PBMCs from the stem cell graft donor, taken from the stem cell graft. The clonotype comes from a human donor who donated a stem cell graft to a child with SCID. This CDR3 is CASSYDREETQYF. As DNA, the CDR3 is TGTGCCAGCAGCTATGACAGGGAAGAGACCCAGTACTTC.